One sample yielded the 3 T cell receptor beta chains listed below, sequenced in a study of blood T cells in healthy people across ages. PCR was performed a second time for about 7 to 11 cycles using a sample-barcoded 5' primer and a J-beta primer mix. A single record per CDR3 protein comes from TCRdb applying MiXCR to the 5' RACE reads. The sample carries about 1.8 million distinct CDR3 sequences, roughly 52% recorded once. Sequencing used blood. These receptors originate from a woman in her thirties or forties in good health.

This sequence joins TRBV27 and TRBJ2-1; a possible D gene is TRBD2 (7 bases). Trimming stripped 4 bases from V and 6 bases from J, with 19 bases between. CDR1 MNHEY and CDR2 SMNVEV come from the germline V gene (reference sequence). The CDR3 totals 16 residues. In DNA form, the CDR3 reads TGTGCCAGCAGTTCCTCCCTTAGGGGGGGGGCCAATGAGCAGTTCTTC. It specifies CASSSSLRGGANEQFF.

V is TRBV7-2 and J is TRBJ2-5; D not certain. There are 13 residues in the CDR3. CDR1 is SGHTA, CDR2 FQGNSA, per germline. Deletions cut 5 bases from V and 5 bases from J, with 12 bases between. The CDR3 here is CASSPGSWETQYF. The DNA for the CDR3 is TGTGCCAGCAGCCCGGGCTCTTGGGAGACCCAGTACTTC.

This clonotype was seen more than once but under ten times. The chain recombines TRBV4-3 with TRBJ2-3; D not resolved. V lost 1 base, J lost 1 base, and 6 bases lay in between. This CDR3 region has 14 residues. The germline gives CDR1 LGHNA, CDR2 YSLEER. For the CDR3, the DNA is TGCGCCAGCAGCCAAGTTGAAGGCACAGATACGCAGTATTTT. Translating gives CASSQVEGTDTQYF.